A selection of T cell receptor beta chains follows, all from one sample in a study of OX40 agonist ivuxolimab in advanced cancers. Sequenced by immunoSEQ multiplex PCR; TCRdb stores in-frame clones only, minus some. The repertoire holds about 55,000 clones, roughly four fifths seen once, with around 3.9% in the top ten. The input for sequencing was CD4+ or CD8+ T cells sorted from blood, taken in a trial of the OX40 agonist ivuxolimab. These TCRs come from an adult with an advanced solid tumor such as melanoma, head and neck, liver or kidney cancer. Both conserved end residues are part of each CDR3. A D gene is named only where the DNA matches it firmly. Clone sizes are given selectively: once, few, many, or a class where the clone is expanded.

TRBJ1-1 TRBD1 TRBV11-3 - TGTGCCAGCAGCCGAGGGGGCGCGGCGAACACTGAAGCTTTCTTT CASSRGGAANTEAFF
TRBJ1-6 - TRBV9 - TGTGCCAGCAGCGTAGAAGGGGGAGGTGATTCACCCCTCCACTTT CASSVEGGGDSPLHF
TRBJ1-5 - TRBV7-6 - TGTGCCAGCAGCTTAGAATTCCAGCCCCAGCATTTT CASSLEFQPQHF
TRBJ1-6 - TRBV7-9 - TGTGCCAGCAGCTTTTCCAGGGTTGAACCCCTCCACTTT CASSFSRVEPLHF
TRBJ1-2 - TRBV11-3 once TGTGCCAGCAGCTTCAGCGGAGGGGGGGGAATCTATGGCTACACCTTC CASSFSGGGGIYGYTF
TRBJ2-3 - TRBV5-4 - TGTGCCAGCAGCTTGGCAGATACGCAGTATTTT CASSLADTQYF
TRBJ2-5 TRBD2 TRBV7-3 - TGTGCCAGCAGCCCTCAAGCGGGGGGGAACCAAGAGACCCAGTACTTC CASSPQAGGNQETQYF
TRBJ1-6 TRBD1 TRBV27 - TGTGCCAGCAGTCTACAGGGGGCTCTGAATTCACCCCTCCACTTT CASSLQGALNSPLHF
TRBJ2-7 - TRBV7-2 - TGTGCCAGCAGCTCGGTCTACGAGCAGTACTTC CASSSVYEQYF
TRBJ2-2 - TRBV5-1 - TGCGCCAGCAGCTTGTTTCCGGGGGGCTCGGGCACCGGGGAGCTGTTTTTT CASSLFPGGSGTGELFF
TRBJ2-1 TRBD2 TRBV4-2 - TGTGCCAGCAGCCAAGAGACTGGCGGGGGGGGGAATGAGCAGTTCTTC CASSQETGGGGNEQFF
TRBJ2-1 - TRBV11-2 - TGTGCCAGCAGCTCATCCAACCTAAATGACAATGAGCAGTTCTTC CASSSSNLNDNEQFF
TRBJ2-3 TRBD2 TRBV27 - TGTGCCGCGGCACTAGCGGGGGCGCAGGATACGCAGTATTTT CAAALAGAQDTQYF
TRBJ1-1 - TRBV2 - TGTGCCAGCAGCCCGGACACCATGAGCACTGAAGCTTTCTTT CASSPDTMSTEAFF
TRBJ2-7 - TRBV29-1 - TGCAGCGCCGAGGCCGGGGGCTACGAGCAGTACTTC CSAEAGGYEQYF
TRBJ2-5 - TRBV15 - TGTGCCACCAGCAGAGATCATGGAGAGGGAGGAGAGACCCAGTACTTC CATSRDHGEGGETQYF
TRBJ2-1 TRBD2 TRBV5-6 - TGTGCCAGCAGCTTTTGGACTAGCGGGGGCGGGCAGTTCTTC CASSFWTSGGGQFF
TRBJ1-4 - TRBV11-2 - TGTGCCAGCAGCTTGAGGATTCGTGGGGTAACTAATGAAAAACTGTTTTTT CASSLRIRGVTNEKLFF
TRBJ1-5 - TRBV6-1 - TGTGCCAGCAGTGAAGTGGGCCGTCAGCCCCAGCATTTT CASSEVGRQPQHF
TRBJ2-5 - TRBV7-8 - TGTGCCAGCAGCTTGATGGGGGGAGACCAAGAGACCCAGTACTTC CASSLMGGDQETQYF
TRBJ2-5 - TRBV5-4 - TGTGCCAGCAGCTTTCAAGGACTTGGGGGAGAGACCCAGTACTTC CASSFQGLGGETQYF
TRBJ2-1 - TRBV6-1 - TGTGCCAGCAGAGAAGAGGTCGAGCAGTTCTTC CASREEVEQFF
TRBJ2-3 TRBD1 TRBV18 - TGTGCCAGCTCACCAAGGACAGGAAGCACAGATACGCAGTATTTT CASSPRTGSTDTQYF
TRBJ1-6 TRBD1 TRBV19 - TGTGCCAGTAGTATAGCAGGGGGCGTGAATTCACCCCTCCACTTT CASSIAGGVNSPLHF
TRBJ1-1 TRBD1 TRBV30 - TGTGCCTGGAGTGTTCACAGGGGAATCACTGAAGCTTTCTTT CAWSVHRGITEAFF
TRBJ2-5 - TRBV30 once TGTGCCTGGAGTGTACGTAGGATAGAGACCCAGTACTTC CAWSVRRIETQYF
TRBJ1-1 - TRBV5-6 - TGTGCCAGCACCCAACAGGGCTTCACTGAAGCTTTCTTT CASTQQGFTEAFF
TRBJ2-3 TRBD2 TRBV9 - TGTGCCAGCGGGGCTAGCGGGGGGCGCACAGATACGCAGTATTTT CASGASGGRTDTQYF
TRBJ1-2 - TRBV7-9 once TGTGCCAGCAGCTCCACAGGATTTAACTATGGCTACACCTTC CASSSTGFNYGYTF
TRBJ2-5 - TRBV5-4 - TGTGCCAGCAGCTTGGGGGGTTTGGGGTGGGAGACCCAGTACTTC CASSLGGLGWETQYF
TRBJ2-1 TRBD2 TRBV7-2 few TGTGCCAGCAACCCGGGACTAGCGGGGCTGACCTCCTACAATGAGCAGTTCTTC CASNPGLAGLTSYNEQFF
TRBJ2-7 - TRBV5-1 - TGCGCCAGCAGCCCTGGGACAGCGGGCGGCTACTACGAGCAGTACTTC CASSPGTAGGYYEQYF
TRBJ1-2 TRBD1 TRBV19 few TGTGCCAGTAGTATCATCCCCGGGCAGGGGGCCAGCTACACCTTC CASSIIPGQGASYTF
TRBJ2-2 - TRBV4-3 - TGCGCCAGCAGCCAACTCTCCGGGGGCACCGGGGAGCTGTTTTTT CASSQLSGGTGELFF
TRBJ2-2 - TRBV6-5 once TGTGCCAGCATTAAGGACATTAAGAACACCGGGGAGCTGTTTTTT CASIKDIKNTGELFF
TRBJ1-5 TRBD1 TRBV30 - TGTGCCTGGGACGCCCAGGGGGTATCCCCTCAGCCCCAGCATTTT CAWDAQGVSPQPQHF
TRBJ2-1 TRBD2 TRBV11-2 once TGTGCCAGCAGCCCTGAGCGGGGGGGAAACAATGAGCAGTTCTTC CASSPERGGNNEQFF
TRBJ1-1 - TRBV27 - TGTGCCAGCAGTTTAATTCGGGAAATGAACACTGAAGCTTTCTTT CASSLIREMNTEAFF
TRBJ1-1 - TRBV21-1 - TGTGCCAGCGGAGTTGAAGCTTTCTTT CASGVEAFF
TRBJ1-3 - TRBV10-3 - TGTGCCATCAGGGGTCAGCTACTCTCTGGAAACACCATATATTTT CAIRGQLLSGNTIYF